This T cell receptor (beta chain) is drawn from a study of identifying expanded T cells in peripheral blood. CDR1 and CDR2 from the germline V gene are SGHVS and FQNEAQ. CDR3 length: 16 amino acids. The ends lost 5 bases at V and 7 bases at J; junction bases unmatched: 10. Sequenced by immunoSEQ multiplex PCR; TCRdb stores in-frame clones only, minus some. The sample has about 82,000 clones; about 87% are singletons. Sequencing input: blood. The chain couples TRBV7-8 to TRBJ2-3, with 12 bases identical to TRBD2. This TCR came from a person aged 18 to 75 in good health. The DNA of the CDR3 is TGTGCCAGCAGCCCTAGACTAGCGGGGGATATGAATACGCAGTATTTT. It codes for CASSPRLAGDMNTQYF. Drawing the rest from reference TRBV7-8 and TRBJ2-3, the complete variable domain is GAGVSQSPRYKVAKRGQDVALRCDPISGHVSLFWYQQALGQGPEFLTYFQNEAQLDKSGLPSDRFFAERPEGSVSTLKIQRTQQEDSAVYLCASSPRLAGDMNTQYFGPGTRLTVL.